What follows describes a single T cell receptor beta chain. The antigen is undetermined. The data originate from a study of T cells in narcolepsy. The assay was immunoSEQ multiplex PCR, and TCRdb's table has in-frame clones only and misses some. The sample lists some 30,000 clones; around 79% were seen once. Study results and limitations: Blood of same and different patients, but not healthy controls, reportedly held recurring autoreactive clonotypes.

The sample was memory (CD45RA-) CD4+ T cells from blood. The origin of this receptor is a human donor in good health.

The CDR3 DNA is TGCGCCAGCAGTGAATCTGTCACTAGCGGTACCTACGAGCAGTACTTC. This codes for CASSESVTSGTYEQYF. The chain uses TRBV10-2 and TRBJ2-7, with 8 bases lining up with TRBD2. V was pared by 3 bases and J by 2 bases, with 9 bases of the junction left unmatched. Germline V gene sequence: CDR1 WSHSY, CDR2 SAAADI. CDR3 size: 16 residues.